This TCR beta chain was sequenced during a study of blood T cell repertoires in COVID-19. Study-wide background: COVID-19 samples collected from the United States, Italy and Spain covered acute and convalescent phases. PBMCs, B-cell-depleted T cells, or T cells provided the cDNA or gDNA that made up the material.

In the study's own analysis: Researchers report that nucleated cell counts were estimated from reference gene primer amplification. Measured with immunoSEQ multiplex PCR; TCRdb has only the in-frame clones, and not every one. V, J and clone size are taken as reported in that table, and D and trimming were inferred from the DNA itself. The table lists under 200,000 clones, approximately 90% of them singletons. This clone was seen just once. CDR1 and CDR2 (germline): SGHTA, FQGNSA. Trimming stripped 5 bases from V and 0 bases from J, with 6 bases between. The CDR3 is made up of 13 amino acids. The source material was peripheral blood. The J gene is TRBJ2-3, the V gene TRBV7-2; D is uncertain. The clonotype originates from a woman of 80 years or more in a cohort sampled during active or convalescent COVID-19. The CDR3 reads CASSRGSTDTQYF. Here the CDR3 DNA reads TGTGCCAGCAGCCGCGGTAGCACAGATACGCAGTATTTT.